This TCR beta chain was found in a study of CD8 T cells in ankylosing spondylitis. Germline lookup yields CDR1 ENHRY and CDR2 SYGVKD. The CDR3 covers 19 residues. After removal of 2 bases from V and 0 bases from J, the junction contained 12 bases not matched to a gene. For TCR beta, libraries came from quantitative 5'-RACE with molecular barcodes. Via MiXCR, TCRdb re-called the 5' RACE reads, giving one row per CDR3 protein. The table shows some 130,000 distinct CDR3 sequences, with roughly 15% occurring only once. With respect to this clonotype: Antigen unknown.

Study-level findings and limits: With a CD8+ phenotype, disease-linked clones were relatively rare in peripheral blood. Characteristic, it appeared, of ankylosing spondylitis blood was a TCR beta motif of about eight highly homologous variants. Significant enrichment of disease-linked clones was reportedly seen in matched ankylosing spondylitis synovial fluid. Prior work had noted some motif variants in reactive arthritis blood and synovial fluid.

This sequence was found in a male donor with ankylosing spondylitis. Input material: blood, either unsorted or a sorted T cell fraction (not recorded which). The V and J genes are TRBV10-3 and TRBJ2-4; TRBD1 matches at 8 bases. The CDR3 DNA is TGTGCCATCAGTGAGGGGACAGGAGGTAGCTTGGTAGCCAAAAACATTCAGTACTTC. Its protein is CAISEGTGGSLVAKNIQYF.